This entry features one T cell receptor (beta chain) sequence. The antigen this receptor binds is unknown. Per-base qualities were not stored, and no clone one base away is much larger. This sample was included in a study of quantifying T cell responses using KT2 cells (TCRdb year 2017). A note on the overall study: RNA was DNase-treated and reverse transcribed with TCR alpha and beta constant-region primers, mostly using SuperScript III. To avoid over-amplification, PCR2 was carried out as a SYBR Green qPCR and halted once a predetermined fluorescence threshold was reached. The efficiency of the T4 ligation step under optimum conditions was estimated to be greater than 8.5%. The study at large found these results: Counts of KT2 alpha and beta sequences scaled linearly with input KT2 cell number over several orders of magnitude. Saturation in the detection of KT2 sequences was observed at very high KT2 spike-in numbers. Even at the lowest spike-in tested, roughly one KT2 cell per 100,000 PBMC, KT2 sequences were still detected. No side-by-side comparison between this pipeline and other TCR sequencing techniques was included in the study.

Libraries came from UMI-ligation and nested PCR. T4 RNA ligase 1 was used to ligate a single-stranded oligonucleotide containing the Illumina SP2 sequence and a UMI to the 3' end of the cDNA. PCR1 was run for approximately 4 cycles (98 degrees C for 15 s, 69 degrees C for 30 s, 72 degrees C for 40 s), and an equimolar mix of RC1.1 and RC1.2, covering TRBC1 and TRBC2, was used as the beta primer. Starting at PCR2, TCR alpha and beta chains were handled separately, and sample indices and Illumina adaptors were added. The UMI was composed of 12 random nucleotides, arranged as two hexamers separated by a spacer, and was positioned after an 8-base spacer. Libraries were sequenced on an Illumina MiSeq using v2 2x251 paired-end chemistry, with about a dozen samples typically included per run. To boost diversity, each sequencing library was supplemented with PhiX DNA at about 5-8%. The original pipeline was this. The raw reads were converted into FASTQ with bcl2fastq and then demultiplexed by dual indices with Demultiplexor. V and J genes were assigned by Decombinator through tag matching, with a single base-pair mismatch permitted. Collapsinator used UMIs to correct both sequencing errors and frequency errors arising from PCR heterogeneity. CDR3Translator turned Decombinator identifiers into nucleotide sequence, translated that sequence into amino acids, and pulled out the CDR3 based on C- and N-terminal motifs. A cluster of KT2 sequences that shared one unique molecular identifier was counted as a single distinct KT2 TCR. TCRdb passed the public sequencing reads through fastp at Q25 and MiXCR, retaining productive beta sequences. Every distinct CDR3 protein forms one entry, paired with its most common genes and DNA. The V and J calls reflect TCRdb's pipeline rather than the authors' work. The sample profile shows approximately 43,000 distinct CDR3 sequences; about a sixth of them were found once. The ten largest clones add up to 40% to 55% of the sample.

Known numbers of KT2, a T cell clone whose TCR had been sequenced previously, were spiked into unfractionated PBMC to test the sensitivity and accuracy of the pipeline. A range of KT2-to-PBMC ratios was set up by mixing KT2 cells into a fixed number of PBMC. The sample consisted of PBMCs spiked with cells of the T cell clone KT2. This TCR was sampled from a human donor.

The CDR3 sequence is CASKGLAYNEQFF. The DNA sequence is as follows: TGTGCCAGCAAGGGACTTGCCTACAATGAGCAGTTCTTC. Rearrangement joined TRBV7-2 to TRBJ2-1, and possibly TRBD2, on 6 matching bases. The germline V gene supplies CDR1 SGHTA and CDR2 FQGNSA. V is shortened by 7 bases, J by 2 bases, and the region joining them spans 9 bases. Inclusive of the bounding cysteine and phenylalanine, the CDR3 is 13 residues long. The DNA shown is the 39-base CDR3, in frame from base 1.